The clone carrying this T cell receptor beta chain was counted at least ten times. Amplified regions were TCR beta CDR3 sequences from RNA transcripts. An initial round of RT-PCR targeting the TCR CDR3 relied on the HTBI primer set. TCRdb re-analysed the multiplex PCR reads in MiXCR, keeping a single row per CDR3 protein. The repertoire holds 300,000 to 400,000 distinct CDR3 sequences, around a fifth seen once, with around 48% in the top ten. Hyperthyroidism patients were newly diagnosed, had disease duration under 2 months, and were aged 18 to 65 years. The source of the sample is a study of T cells in Graves' hyperthyroidism and ophthalmopathy. Sequenced material: blood. The TCR comes from a woman aged 50 to 60 with Graves' hyperthyroidism.

In DNA, the CDR3 is TGTGCCAGCAGTTCTGACAGTCAGAACACTGAAGCTTTCTTT. The encoded protein is CASSSDSQNTEAFF. The chain recombines TRBV28 with TRBJ1-1, with a tentative D call TRBD1 (5 bases). Germline assignment: CDR1 MDHEN and CDR2 SYDVKM. The CDR3 totals 14 residues. With 4 bases removed from V and 1 base from J, the gap between germline ends came to 10 bases.